This T cell receptor (beta chain) was captured in a study of regulatory T cells in long-lasting Graves disease (dated by TCRdb to the early 2020s). With respect to the entire study: Patients with newly diagnosed Graves' disease had been on antithyroid drugs for under 3 months. Persistent Graves' disease patients were compared with newly diagnosed Graves' disease patients by peripheral blood TCR sequencing and RNA sequencing. The study was conducted in China and was registered as a clinical trial. A total of 35 or so samples were covered by TCR sequencing, comprising about 13 persistent and roughly 20 newly diagnosed Graves' disease patients. Study-wide findings and limitations: Compared with newly diagnosed patients, persistent Graves' disease patients had lower TCR Shannon entropy and fewer highly expanded clones, which suggests clonal expansion. The authors noted that the small sample size was a limitation that may lower accuracy. Only the TCR beta chain was sequenced and analyzed. The study examined only peripheral blood because the primary lesion, thyroid tissue, could not be accessed. More public clonotypes were shared among persistent patients (approximately 3,000) than among newly diagnosed patients (966). Persistent disease showed preferential use of TRBV28, TRBJ1-2 and TRBJ2-5, whereas newly diagnosed disease favored TRBV20-1 and TRBJ2-1.

Library preparation employed multiplex PCR. The sample was run on an Illumina HiSeq 4000. CDR3 regions were amplified by Arm-PCR with iRepertoire HTBI primers to construct TCR beta libraries. Before sequencing, the PCR products went through gel purification. The published analysis was carried out like this. Gene usage analysis of CDR3 amino acid clonotypes relied on the 55 to 80 TRBV and 14 TRBJ segments identified across samples. COPE and FqMerger were used to merge the filtered high-quality paired reads into contigs. Contigs were aligned with BLAST to IMGT TRBV, TRBD and TRBJ reference genes, and CDR3 was defined per IMGT. Clonotypes above 0.1% frequency were classified as highly expanded clones. Shannon entropy served as the measure of repertoire diversity, while the Gini coefficient captured V-J evenness. A clonotype found in more than one individual was treated as public. Using fastp at Q25 and MiXCR, TCRdb reprocessed the public reads and kept productive beta chains. Every entry covers one CDR3 protein and lists the most common genes and DNA from its rows. These V and J calls derive from TCRdb rather than the authors' analysis. Across this sample there are about 350,000 distinct CDR3 sequences, with 16% seen only once. Jointly, the top ten make up 20% to 25% of the sample.

The CDR3 runs 14 residues from the cysteine to the phenylalanine. CDR3 DNA only is kept here, 42 bases in frame from base 1. Sequences SGHDN (CDR1) and FVKESK (CDR2) are obtained from the germline V gene. V gives up 6 bases and J gives up 5 bases, and the segment between their germline ends measures 17 bases. Many counts were recorded for this clonotype. Its antigen has not been determined. Per-base qualities were not stored, and no clone one base away is much larger. The time point label on this specimen signifies: newly diagnosed GD, antithyroid drugs for less than 3 months. For both TCR sequencing and RNA sequencing, RNA was extracted from PBMCs in TRIzol. Graves' disease was diagnosed according to American Thyroid Association guidelines. Patients were recruited from an endocrinology department in Xi'an, China. Each patient gave approximately 9.7 milliliters of peripheral blood, collected in an EDTA anticoagulant tube. Ficoll Paque Plus density gradient separation was used to isolate PBMCs, and no further T cell sorting was performed. An Agilent 2100 Bioanalyzer and agarose gel were used to check RNA quality, while a NanoDrop 2000 measured RNA concentration.

These records were also assigned to another study, of T cells in Graves' hyperthyroidism and ophthalmopathy. That second report states: Graves' hyperthyroidism was defined as stable when no progression to ophthalmopathy occurred over 18 months of follow-up. Hyperthyroidism patients were newly diagnosed, had a disease duration of under 2 months, and were aged 18 to 65 years. Exclusion was applied to patients with uncontrolled infections, other autoimmune diseases, pregnancy or lactation. Clinical symptoms, serum thyroxine and TRAb, thyroid ultrasound, and orbital computed tomography formed the basis for the diagnoses. A first-round RT-PCR of the TCR CDR3 used the HTBI primer set with the Qiagen OneStep RT-PCR kit. Most expanded thyroid clonotypes (frequency above 0.001) were also detected in blood, a finding suggesting that blood repertoires may reflect thyroid immune responses. Ophthalmopathy was separated from stable hyperthyroidism by a 13 V-J signature model, with around 90% sensitivity and roughly 84% specificity obtained in cross-validation and 80%/75% obtained in testing. In validation, the model predicted progression to ophthalmopathy a median of about 6.8 months before onset, with roughly 70% sensitivity and nearly 75% specificity. A discovery cohort of around 100 patients, approximately 45 with Graves' ophthalmopathy and roughly 59 with stable Graves' hyperthyroidism, was used to find distinguishing TCR V-J signatures. An independent validation cohort of around 19 hyperthyroidism patients and more than 15 patients who later progressed to ophthalmopathy tested prospective prediction of ophthalmopathy. For training and testing, the 100 or so patients in the discovery cohort were randomly divided in a 7:3 ratio. In addition, the study compared T-cell repertoires in thyroid tissue and in blood from over 5 Graves' hyperthyroidism patients. After sampling, hyperthyroidism patients received methimazole starting at 30 mg daily, and ophthalmopathy patients received high-dose intravenous methylprednisolone. A second multiplex PCR round built the libraries, followed by size selection and purification. Sequencing of the libraries was done on an Illumina HiSeq2000 using paired-end 100 bp reads. SOAPnuke was used to process the raw data, with reads discarded if the reads contained adapters or uncalled bases, had a mean Phred below 15, or lacked an exact constant-primer or identifier match. COPE v1.2.5 was used to merge the high-quality paired reads, and each unique nucleotide sequence was defined as a clonotype. MiTCR v1.1 was used to align clonotypes to the IMGT TRBV, TRBD and TRBJ reference segments. Only V-J combinations with frequency above 0.0001, covering 99% to 99.2% of repertoires, were analysed. The TCS score was defined as F50 (clonal expansion) divided by E x V (chaos), with BLOSUM62-based TCRdist calculated between CDR3 peptides within each V-J. Welch's t-statistics and random forest reduced just over 500 V-J features to 13, which were used in a naive Bayes classifier (R e1071). Sample size was not statistically predetermined, and blinding of investigators to group allocation was not performed. The paper describes TCR Vbeta CDR3 sequencing of 140 or so peripheral blood samples, made up of fewer than 50 ophthalmopathy patients, 70 to 75 hyperthyroidism patients and around 17 progressor patients.

This receptor was obtained from a woman between 18 and 29 years old with Graves disease. Donor details come from another sample of the same person, matched by shared clones. The chain was built from TRBV14 and TRBJ2-7, with a tentative D gene TRBD1 over 6 matching bases. This sample comprised peripheral blood mononuclear cells (PBMCs), obtained at new diagnosis, from a patient treated with antithyroid drugs. DNA sequence: TGTGCCAGCAGTCACCCGGGCAGGGGCAACGAGCAGTACTTC. This translates into CASSHPGRGNEQYF. With the portions outside the CDR3 filled from the reference TRBV14 and TRBJ2-7 genes, the complete variable region becomes EAGVTQFPSHSVIEKGQTVTLRCDPISGHDNLYWYRRVMGKEIKFLLHFVKESKQDESGMPNNRFLAERTGGTYSTLKVQPAELEDSGVYFCASSHPGRGNEQYFGPGTRLTVT.